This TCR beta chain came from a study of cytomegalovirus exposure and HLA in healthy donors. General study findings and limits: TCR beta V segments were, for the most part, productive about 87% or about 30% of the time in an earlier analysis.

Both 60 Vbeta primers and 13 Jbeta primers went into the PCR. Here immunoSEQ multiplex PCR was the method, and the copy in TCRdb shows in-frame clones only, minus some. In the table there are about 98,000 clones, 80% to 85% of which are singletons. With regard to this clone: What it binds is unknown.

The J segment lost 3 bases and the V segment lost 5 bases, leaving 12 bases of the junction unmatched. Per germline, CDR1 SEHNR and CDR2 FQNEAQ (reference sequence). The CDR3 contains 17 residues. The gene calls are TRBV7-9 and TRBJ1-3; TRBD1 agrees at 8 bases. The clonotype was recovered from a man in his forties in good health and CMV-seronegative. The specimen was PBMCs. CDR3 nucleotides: TGTGCCAGCAGCCCAACGTGGTGGACAGGGAGTGGAAACACCATATATTTT. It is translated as CASSPTWWTGSGNTIYF.